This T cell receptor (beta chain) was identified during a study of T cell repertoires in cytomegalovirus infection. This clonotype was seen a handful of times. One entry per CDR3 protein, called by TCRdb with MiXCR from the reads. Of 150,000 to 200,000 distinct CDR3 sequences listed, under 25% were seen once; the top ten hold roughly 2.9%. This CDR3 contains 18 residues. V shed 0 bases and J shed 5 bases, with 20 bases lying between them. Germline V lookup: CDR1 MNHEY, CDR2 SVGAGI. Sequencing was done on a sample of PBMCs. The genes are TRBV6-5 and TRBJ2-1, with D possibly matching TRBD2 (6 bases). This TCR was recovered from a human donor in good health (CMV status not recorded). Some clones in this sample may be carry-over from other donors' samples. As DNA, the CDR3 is TGTGCCAGCAGTTACTCGATAAGTGGGACTCTTGTGAACAATGAGCAGTTCTTC. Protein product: CASSYSISGTLVNNEQFF.